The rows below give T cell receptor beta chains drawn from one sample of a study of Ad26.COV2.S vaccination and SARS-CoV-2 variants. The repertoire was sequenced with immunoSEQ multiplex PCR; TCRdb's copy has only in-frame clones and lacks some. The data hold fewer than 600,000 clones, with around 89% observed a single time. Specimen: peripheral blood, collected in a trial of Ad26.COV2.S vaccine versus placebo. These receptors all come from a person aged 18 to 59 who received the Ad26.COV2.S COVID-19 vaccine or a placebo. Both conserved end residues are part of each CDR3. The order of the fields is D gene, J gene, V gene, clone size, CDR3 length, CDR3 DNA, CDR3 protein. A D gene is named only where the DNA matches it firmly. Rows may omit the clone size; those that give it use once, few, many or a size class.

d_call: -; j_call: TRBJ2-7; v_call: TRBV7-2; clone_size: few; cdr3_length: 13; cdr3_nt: TGTGCCAGCAGCGTGATTATCTCCTACGAGCAGTACTTC; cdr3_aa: CASSVIISYEQYF
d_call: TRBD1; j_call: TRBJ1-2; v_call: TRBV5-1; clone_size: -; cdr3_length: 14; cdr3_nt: TGCGCCACCAGCAACACCCAGGGGGGAAATGGCTACACCTTC; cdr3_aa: CATSNTQGGNGYTF
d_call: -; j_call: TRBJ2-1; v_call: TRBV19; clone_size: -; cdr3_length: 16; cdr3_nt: TGTGCCAGTAGTATAAGGGGGATAAGTAGCTACAATGAGCAGTTCTTC; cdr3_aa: CASSIRGISSYNEQFF
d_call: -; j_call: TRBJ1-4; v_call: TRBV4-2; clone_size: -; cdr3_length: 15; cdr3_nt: TGTGCCAGCAGCCAAGATGAGAGGGCACGGGGGAAACTGTTTTTT; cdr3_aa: CASSQDERARGKLFF
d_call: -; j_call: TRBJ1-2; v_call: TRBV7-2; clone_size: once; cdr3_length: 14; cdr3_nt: TGTGCCAGCAGCCTCGAGGGGGTTAACTATGGCTACACCTTC; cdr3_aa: CASSLEGVNYGYTF
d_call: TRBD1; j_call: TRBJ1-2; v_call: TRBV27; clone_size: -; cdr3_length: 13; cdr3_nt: TGTGCCAGCAGTCCGGGACAGTACTATGGCTACACCTTC; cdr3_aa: CASSPGQYYGYTF
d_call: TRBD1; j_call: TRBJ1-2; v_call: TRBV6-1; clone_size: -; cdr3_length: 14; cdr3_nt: TGTGCCAGCAGTGACCGGGACAGGAGGGGTGGCTACACCTTC; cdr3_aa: CASSDRDRRGGYTF
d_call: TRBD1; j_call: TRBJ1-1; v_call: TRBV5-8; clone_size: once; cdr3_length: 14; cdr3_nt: TGTGCCAGCAGCCGGGACAGGGGGAACACTGAAGCTTTCTTT; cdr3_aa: CASSRDRGNTEAFF
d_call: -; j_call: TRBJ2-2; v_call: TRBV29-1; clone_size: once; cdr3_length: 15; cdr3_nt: TGCAGCGTTGAATTGGGACACTTGAACACCGGGGAGCTGTTTTTT; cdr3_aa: CSVELGHLNTGELFF
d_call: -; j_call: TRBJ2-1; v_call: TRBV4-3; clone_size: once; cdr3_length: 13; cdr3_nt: TGCGCCAGCAGCCAAGAGACCGGGAGTGAGCAGTTCTTC; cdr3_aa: CASSQETGSEQFF
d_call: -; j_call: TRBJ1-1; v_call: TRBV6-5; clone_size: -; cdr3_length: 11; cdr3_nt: TGTGCCAGCAGTTCGGGGACTGAAGCTTTCTTT; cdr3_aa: CASSSGTEAFF
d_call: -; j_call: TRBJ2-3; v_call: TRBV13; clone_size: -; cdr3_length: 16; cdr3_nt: TGTGCCAGCAGCCCCCATGGGAGCGCAGGGGGGGATACGCAGTATTTT; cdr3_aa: CASSPHGSAGGDTQYF
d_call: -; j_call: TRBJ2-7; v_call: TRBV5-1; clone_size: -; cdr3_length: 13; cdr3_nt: TGCGCCAGTAGAGGAGGGCAATCCTACGAGCAGTACTTC; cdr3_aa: CASRGGQSYEQYF
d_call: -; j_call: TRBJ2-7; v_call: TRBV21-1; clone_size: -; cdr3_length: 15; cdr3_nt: TGTGCCAGCAGGGGGATGGGGGGTTTGTCCTACGAGCAGTACTTC; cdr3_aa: CASRGMGGLSYEQYF
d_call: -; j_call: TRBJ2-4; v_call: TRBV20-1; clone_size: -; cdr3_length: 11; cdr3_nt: TGCAGTGCTAGAGATCGAACTCTTCAGTACTTC; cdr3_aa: CSARDRTLQYF
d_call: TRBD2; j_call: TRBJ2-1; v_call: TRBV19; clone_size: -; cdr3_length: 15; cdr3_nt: TGTGCCAGTAGTCCCGGACTAGCGGGCCTCAATGAGCAGTTCTTC; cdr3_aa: CASSPGLAGLNEQFF
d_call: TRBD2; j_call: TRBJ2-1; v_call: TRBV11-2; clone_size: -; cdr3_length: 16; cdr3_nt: TGTGCCAGCAGCTTAGTTACTAGCGGGATGAACAATGAGCAGTTCTTC; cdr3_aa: CASSLVTSGMNNEQFF
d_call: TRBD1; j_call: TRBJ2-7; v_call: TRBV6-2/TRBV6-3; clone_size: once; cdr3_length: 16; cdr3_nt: TGTGCCAGCAGTTACGAAGCCTACCCCAGGGGGAAGGAGCAGTACTTC; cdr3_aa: CASSYEAYPRGKEQYF
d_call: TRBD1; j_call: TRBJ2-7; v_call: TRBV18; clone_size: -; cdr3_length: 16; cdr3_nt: TGTGCCAGCTCCCTGACGCCGGGACAGGGTTTTTACGAGCAGTACTTC; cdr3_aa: CASSLTPGQGFYEQYF
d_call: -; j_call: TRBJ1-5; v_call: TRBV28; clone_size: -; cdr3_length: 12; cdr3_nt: TGTGCCAGCAGTCCCCCTAATCAGCCCCAGCATTTT; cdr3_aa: CASSPPNQPQHF
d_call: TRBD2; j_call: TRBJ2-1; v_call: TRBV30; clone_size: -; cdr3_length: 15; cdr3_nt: TGTGCCTGGAGCCTAGCGGGAGTTCCCTACAATGAGCAGTTCTTC; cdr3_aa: CAWSLAGVPYNEQFF
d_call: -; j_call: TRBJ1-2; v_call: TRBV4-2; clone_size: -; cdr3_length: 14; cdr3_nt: TGTGCCAGCAGCCCGAGTCTGCCAACCTATGGCTACACCTTC; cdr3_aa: CASSPSLPTYGYTF
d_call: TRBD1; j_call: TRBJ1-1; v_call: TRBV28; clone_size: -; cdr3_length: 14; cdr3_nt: TGTGCCAGGGACAGGGGATATGTGAACACTGAAGCTTTCTTT; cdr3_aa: CARDRGYVNTEAFF
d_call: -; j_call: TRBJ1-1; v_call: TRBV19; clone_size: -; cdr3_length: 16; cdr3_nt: TGTGCCAGTAGTATGGTTGGCCCGGCAGGGAACACTGAAGCTTTCTTT; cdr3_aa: CASSMVGPAGNTEAFF
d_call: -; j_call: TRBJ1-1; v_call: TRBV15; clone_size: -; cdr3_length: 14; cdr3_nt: TGTGCCACCAGCAGAGAGTTCTGGGGCACTGAAGCTTTCTTT; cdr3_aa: CATSREFWGTEAFF
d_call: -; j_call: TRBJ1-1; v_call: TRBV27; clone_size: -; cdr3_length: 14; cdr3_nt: TGTGCCAGTGCTGCGCCAAGAGCGAACACTGAAGCTTTCTTT; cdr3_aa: CASAAPRANTEAFF
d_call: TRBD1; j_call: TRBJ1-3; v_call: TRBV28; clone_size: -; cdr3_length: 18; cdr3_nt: TGTGCCAGCAGTTTATACCGGACAGGGGGCACCTCTGGAAACACCATATATTTT; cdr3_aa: CASSLYRTGGTSGNTIYF
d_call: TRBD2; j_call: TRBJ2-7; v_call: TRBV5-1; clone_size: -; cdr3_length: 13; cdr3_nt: TGCGCCAGCCGAGCGGGAGGGTTCTACGAGCAGTACTTC; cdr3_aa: CASRAGGFYEQYF
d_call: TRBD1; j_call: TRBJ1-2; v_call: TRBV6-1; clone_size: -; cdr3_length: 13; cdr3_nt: TGTGCCAGCAGTGAGACAGGGAGCTATGGCTACACCTTC; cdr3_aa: CASSETGSYGYTF
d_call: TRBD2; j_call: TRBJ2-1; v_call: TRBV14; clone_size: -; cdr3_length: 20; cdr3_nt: TGTGCCAGCAGCCCGAGGACTAGCGGGTCTATCTTGGGCTCCTACAATGAGCAGTTCTTC; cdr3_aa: CASSPRTSGSILGSYNEQFF
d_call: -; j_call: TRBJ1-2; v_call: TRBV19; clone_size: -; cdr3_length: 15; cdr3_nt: TGTGCCAGTATTGGTATCCTGGGGGAAGCCTATGGCTACACCTTC; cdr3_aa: CASIGILGEAYGYTF
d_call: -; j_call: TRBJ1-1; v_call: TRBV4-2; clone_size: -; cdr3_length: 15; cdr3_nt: TGTGCCAGCAGCCAAGGGAGGGGGGGTTACGCTGAAGCTTTCTTT; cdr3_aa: CASSQGRGGYAEAFF
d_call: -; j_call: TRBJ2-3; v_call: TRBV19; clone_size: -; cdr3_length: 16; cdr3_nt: TGTGCCAGTAGTATACTTACAGGGACTAGCACAGATACGCAGTATTTT; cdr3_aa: CASSILTGTSTDTQYF
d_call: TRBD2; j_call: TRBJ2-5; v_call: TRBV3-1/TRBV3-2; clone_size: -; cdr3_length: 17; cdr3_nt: TGTGCCAGCAGCCAACTAGCGGGAGGCGGGGTGAAAGAGACCCAGTACTTC; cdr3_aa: CASSQLAGGGVKETQYF
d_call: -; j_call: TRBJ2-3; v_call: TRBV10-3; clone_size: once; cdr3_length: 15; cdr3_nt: TGTGCCACCTCAGGTTTTGAGAGGGGTACAGATACGCAGTATTTT; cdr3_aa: CATSGFERGTDTQYF
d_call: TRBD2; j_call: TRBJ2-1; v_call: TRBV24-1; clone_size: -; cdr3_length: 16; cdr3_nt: TGTGCCACCAGTGATCCTACTCGACTAGCCCCCAATGAGCAGTTCTTC; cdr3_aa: CATSDPTRLAPNEQFF
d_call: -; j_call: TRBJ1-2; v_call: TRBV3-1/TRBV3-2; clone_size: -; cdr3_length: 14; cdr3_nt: TGTGCCAGCAGCCAAGGTGGCAGGGCGGATGGCTACACCTTC; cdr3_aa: CASSQGGRADGYTF
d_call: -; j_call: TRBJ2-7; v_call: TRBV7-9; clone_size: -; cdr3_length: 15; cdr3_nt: TGTGCCAGCAGCTTAGGGGGGAGTACGTCCTACGAGCAGTACTTC; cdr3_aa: CASSLGGSTSYEQYF